The 25 T cell receptor beta chains below were found in one sample sequenced in a study of shared clonotypes between healthy human individuals (TCRdb year 2020). The library was prepared using the immunoSEQ multiplex PCR assay. This immuneACCESS table, as held by TCRdb, lists in-frame sequences with V and J called but not all clones. Of the missing ones, under half trace to an unresolved V gene in checked studies; the others have no known cause. In all, the sample holds 550,000 to 700,000 clones, and about 80% of those were seen once. The ten largest account for roughly 1.9% of the sample. The material sequenced was memory CD4+ T cells sorted from blood. Sample cell subset or site, as interpreted from the label and publication: CD45RA-negative fraction. These TCRs come from a woman in her twenties or thirties in good health.

This clone was observed a single time. This chain joins TRBV28 and TRBJ1-2; a possible D gene is TRBD1 (5 bases). The CDR3 loop spans 15 amino acids. Germline CDR1 MDHEN, CDR2 SYDVKM. Trimming cost V 8 bases and J 2 bases, with 18 bases left between them. CDR3 region: CASVLGGRQNYGYTF. CDR3 bases: TGTGCCAGCGTACTCGGTGGCCGACAGAACTATGGCTACACCTTC.

The J gene is TRBJ1-2, the V gene TRBV5-1; the match to TRBD1 covers 7 bases. The CDR3 has 15 amino acids. The germline V gene has CDR1 SGHRS and CDR2 YFSETQ. With 4 bases clipped from V and 2 bases from J, the junction kept 8 bases outside the gene matches. The CDR3 spells CASSREQGHNYGYTF. The DNA of the CDR3 is TGCGCCAGCAGCAGGGAACAGGGGCACAACTATGGCTACACCTTC.

A note on this clone: This specimen includes other DNA sequences encoding the same CDR3. The chain joins TRBV11-2 to TRBJ2-1, with 12 bases matching TRBD2. Germline V gene lookup returns CDR1 SGHAT and CDR2 FQNNGV. V shed 3 bases, J shed 0 bases, and the junction held 0 bases outside the gene matches. The CDR3 has 16 amino acids. The CDR3 here is CASSLTSGSSYNEQFF. The CDR3, as DNA: TGTGCCAGCAGCTTGACTAGCGGGAGCTCCTACAATGAGCAGTTCTTC.

This clone was detected only a few times. This chain uses TRBV28 with TRBJ2-5; 8 nucleotides align to TRBD2. The CDR3 covers 13 residues. Trimming took 6 bases from V and 5 from J; bases not matched to a gene: 5. Germline V gives CDR1 MDHEN, CDR2 SYDVKM. The CDR3 sequence: CASSRGGEETQYF. CDR3 DNA: TGTGCCAGCAGCCGGGGGGGAGAGGAGACCCAGTACTTC. Full variable domain (remainder filled in from reference TRBV28 and TRBJ2-5): DVKVTQSSRYLVKRTGEKVFLECVQDMDHENMFWYRQDPGLGLRLIYFSYDVKMKEKGDIPEGYSVSREKKERFSLILESASTNQTSMYLCASSRGGEETQYFGPGTRLLVL.

The chain carries TRBV6-5 and TRBJ1-2; tentatively, D is TRBD1 (6 bases). CDR1 MNHEY and CDR2 SVGAGI come from the germline V gene. The CDR3 is made up of 12 amino acids. Trimming took 4 bases from V and 8 from J, leaving 11 bases between them. CDR3 DNA: TGTGCCAGCAGTTCGGGGGCGGGCGGCTACACCTTC. Translated: CASSSGAGGYTF.

The DNA for the CDR3 is TGCGCCAGCACTGAACACACCCTGAACACTGAAGCTTTCTTT. Protein: CASTEHTLNTEAFF. This chain links TRBV10-2 with TRBJ1-1; D uncertain. The CDR3 extends over 14 amino acids. V was cut by 7 bases and J by 0 bases, with 12 bases left in between. CDR1 is WSHSY and CDR2 is SAAADI in the germline V gene.

J is TRBJ2-1 and V is TRBV27; 13 bases fit TRBD2. The germline V gene encodes CDR1 MNHEY and CDR2 SMNVEV (reference sequence). The length of the CDR3 is 16 residues. The ends lost 5 bases at V and 8 bases at J; junction bases unmatched: 9. CDR3 bases: TGTGCCAGCAGTCTCACTAGCGGGAGGGCCTCGGATGAGCAGTTCTTC. Residues: CASSLTSGRASDEQFF.

The chain combines TRBV14 with TRBJ2-3; the match to TRBD2 covers 9 bases. V was pared by 6 bases and J by 1 base, with 5 bases of the junction left unmatched. In germline, CDR1 is SGHDN, CDR2 FVKESK. The CDR3 runs 15 residues. The CDR3 here is CASRTSGHGTDTQYF. CDR3 nucleotides: TGTGCCAGCAGAACTAGCGGGCACGGCACAGATACGCAGTATTTT.

This rearrangement joins TRBV18 to TRBJ2-7; 7 bases fit TRBD2. The CDR3 sequence is 15 residues long. Germline V gives CDR1 KGHSH, CDR2 LQKENI. V shed 3 bases, J shed 0 bases, and the junction held 5 bases outside the gene matches. The CDR3 reads CASSPIAGGSYEQYF. The CDR3 bases are TGTGCCAGCTCACCGATAGCGGGTGGCTCCTACGAGCAGTACTTC.

This clone appeared many times. J is TRBJ1-2 and V is TRBV28; D gene ambiguous. V was cut by 6 bases and J by 3 bases, with 11 bases left in between. There are 13 residues in the CDR3. The germline gives CDR1 MDHEN, CDR2 SYDVKM. CDR3 sequence reads: CASREGSDYGYTF. The CDR3 nucleotides are TGTGCCAGCAGGGAGGGAAGTGACTATGGCTACACCTTC.

With regard to this clone: A far larger clone is just one base off, so this is likely a read error. The chain uses TRBV14 and TRBJ1-1, with TRBD1 matching over 7 bases. Trimming at V came to 4 bases and at J to 7 bases, leaving 3 bases not matched to a gene. The CDR3 loop spans 12 amino acids. The germline V gene has CDR1 SGHDN and CDR2 FVKESK. CDR3 amino acids: CASSLQGIEAFF. The CDR3 coding sequence is TGTGCCAGCAGCCTACAGGGGATTGAAGCTTTCTTT.

CDR3 in DNA: TGCGCCAGCAGCTTGGCGTACGGACCCAGCTACGAGCAGTACTTC. Its protein product is CASSLAYGPSYEQYF. The chain links TRBV5-1 to TRBJ2-7; D gene uncertain. V was clipped by 0 bases and J by 3 bases, with 13 bases between them. Germline CDR1 SGHRS, CDR2 YFSETQ. The CDR3 is 15 amino acids.

The CDR3 DNA follows: TGTGCCAGCTCACCTCCCGACTCGAATGGCTACACCTTC. This encodes CASSPPDSNGYTF. The chain is built from TRBV18 and TRBJ1-2; no reliable D call. Germline V gives CDR1 KGHSH, CDR2 LQKENI. This CDR3 has 13 residues. Trimming took 3 bases from V and 6 from J, leaving 11 bases between them.

V usage is TRBV19 and J usage is TRBJ2-1, with 14 bases lining up with TRBD2. CDR1 LNHDA and CDR2 SQIVND come from the germline V gene (reference sequence). This CDR3 has 16 amino acids. The junction had 4 bases not matched to a gene; V was cut back by 5 bases and J by 4 bases. DNA for the CDR3: TGTGCCAGTAGTTTACGACTAGCGGGAGGGTACAATGAGCAGTTCTTC. This codes for CASSLRLAGGYNEQFF.

V usage is TRBV7-9 and J usage is TRBJ2-6; unclear D gene. Trimming removed 5 bases at V and 0 bases at J, with 20 bases between. This CDR3 is built from 19 residues. The germline V gene has CDR1 SEHNR and CDR2 FQNEAQ (reference sequence). CDR3 nucleotides: TGTGCCAGCAGCCCAAGTAGGCTGTCTCTCAACTCTGGGGCCAACGTCCTGACTTTC. Translation: CASSPSRLSLNSGANVLTF. The full variable domain, with the rest looked up from reference TRBV7-9 and TRBJ2-6, is DTGVSQNPRHKITKRGQNVTFRCDPISEHNRLYWYRQTLGQGPEFLTYFQNEAQLEKSRLLSDRFSAERPKGSFSTLEIQRTEQGDSAMYLCASSPSRLSLNSGANVLTFGAGSRLTVL.

The V and J genes are TRBV18 and TRBJ2-2; TRBD2 aligns across 12 bases. CDR1 is KGHSH and CDR2 is LQKENI in the germline V gene. The CDR3 has 17 amino acids. The J segment lost 5 bases and the V segment lost 4 bases, leaving 8 bases of the junction unmatched. The CDR3, as DNA: TGTGCCAGCTCACAACTAGCGGGAGGCGCGGGAACCGGGGAGCTGTTTTTT. Translating it yields CASSQLAGGAGTGELFF. The whole variable domain, remainder taken from reference TRBV18 and TRBJ2-2, is NAGVMQNPRHLVRRRGQEARLRCSPMKGHSHVYWYRQLPEEGLKFMVYLQKENIIDESGMPKERFSAEFPKEGPSILRIQQVVRGDSAAYFCASSQLAGGAGTGELFFGEGSRLTVL.

The table lists this clone with a few counts. The chain links TRBV6-1 to TRBJ1-4; D not resolved. The CDR3 sequence is 13 residues long. Trimming left V 0 bases short and J 2 bases short, with 1 base between. From germline, CDR1 is MNHNS and CDR2 SASEGT. CDR3 amino acids: CASSEATNEKLFF. CDR3 nucleotides: TGTGCCAGCAGTGAAGCGACTAATGAAAAACTGTTTTTT.

The rearrangement joins TRBV19 to TRBJ2-7; TRBD2 is a possible D gene (5 bases). V gave up 1 base and J gave up 1 base, with 11 bases separating them. The CDR3 is 15 residues long. The germline gives CDR1 LNHDA, CDR2 SQIVND (reference sequence). CDR3 residues: CASSIGLTSSYEQYF. In DNA form, the CDR3 reads TGTGCCAGTAGTATAGGCCTAACTAGTTCCTACGAGCAGTACTTC.

The rearrangement uses TRBV5-1 and TRBJ2-7; the D gene is possibly TRBD1 (6 bases). The V gene's germline CDR1 is SGHRS and CDR2 YFSETQ. Deletions cut 1 base from V and 5 bases from J, with 19 bases between. This CDR3 contains 16 residues. The DNA of the CDR3 is TGCGCCAGCAGCTTGCTACCGGCAGGGACACTTGACGAGCAGTACTTC. Translation: CASSLLPAGTLDEQYF.

J is TRBJ1-5 and V is TRBV18, with D possibly TRBD1 on 5 matching bases. V lost 6 bases, J lost 0 bases, and 12 bases lay in between. The CDR3 contains 15 residues. Germline-derived CDR1 and CDR2 are KGHSH and LQKENI. Here the CDR3 reads CASSTGKHSNQPQHF. The CDR3, as DNA: TGTGCCAGCTCCACAGGAAAACATAGCAATCAGCCCCAGCATTTT. The whole variable domain, filled in from reference TRBV18 and TRBJ1-5, reads NAGVMQNPRHLVRRRGQEARLRCSPMKGHSHVYWYRQLPEEGLKFMVYLQKENIIDESGMPKERFSAEFPKEGPSILRIQQVVRGDSAAYFCASSTGKHSNQPQHFGDGTRLSIL.

The chain combines TRBV9 with TRBJ1-2; TRBD1 might be the D (5 bases). CDR3 length: 14 amino acids. CDR1 SGDLS and CDR2 YYNGEE come from the germline V gene. Trimming cost V 4 bases and J 6 bases, with 16 bases left between them. CDR3 loop: CASSLRGTTDGYTF. The CDR3 DNA reads TGTGCCAGCAGCCTTAGGGGCACAACCGATGGCTACACCTTC.

For the CDR3, the DNA is TGCGCCAGCAGCTTTAGGGGAGGGCCGGGAGGCACAGATACGCAGTATTTT. Amino acid sequence: CASSFRGGPGGTDTQYF. This chain uses TRBV5-1 with TRBJ2-3, with 7 bases matching TRBD2. V shed 2 bases and J 1 base; nucleotides not matched to a gene: 10. The CDR3 contains 17 residues. Germline assignment: CDR1 SGHRS and CDR2 YFSETQ.

The chain uses TRBV10-3 and TRBJ1-6; D ambiguous. The CDR3 length is 15 residues. The V gene lost 2 bases and the J gene lost 2 bases, with 7 bases spanning the gap. Germline-derived CDR1 and CDR2 are ENHRY and SYGVKD. CDR3 DNA: TGTGCCATCAGTGAGAGGGAACCCTATAATTCACCCCTCCACTTT. Residues: CAISEREPYNSPLHF.

This clone was seen more than once but under ten times. The chain combines TRBV5-1 with TRBJ1-1; TRBD1 matches at 8 bases. V was clipped by 5 bases and J by 0 bases; unmatched bases: 9. This CDR3 has 16 amino acids. Germline-derived CDR1 and CDR2 are SGHRS and YFSETQ. In DNA form, the CDR3 reads TGCGCCAGCAGTTTGATACAGGGGGGCATGAACACTGAAGCTTTCTTT. Its protein is CASSLIQGGMNTEAFF.

As DNA, the CDR3 is TGTGCCAGCAGTTTTAGGGGATTGAATGAAAAACTGTTTTTT. Protein product: CASSFRGLNEKLFF. The chain is built from TRBV28 and TRBJ1-4, with D possibly being TRBD1 (5 bases). This CDR3 region has 14 residues. Deletions cut 3 bases from V and 5 bases from J, with 10 bases between. Germline V gene data show CDR1 as MDHEN and CDR2 as SYDVKM.